This T cell receptor beta chain was sequenced in a study of response to subunit inactivated influenza vaccine. V was trimmed by 1 base and J by 6 bases, leaving 8 bases between them. CDR3 length: 13 amino acids. Looked up from germline, CDR1 is MNHEY and CDR2 is SMNVEV (reference sequence). This clonotype was picked up a small number of times. One entry per CDR3 protein results from TCRdb running MiXCR on the RT-PCR reads. The top ten hold approximately 27% of the sample, which has some 190,000 distinct CDR3 sequences, around 15% seen once. This sequence was found in a man aged 45-65 years who received an inactivated influenza vaccine. V and J are TRBV27 and TRBJ2-3; unclear D gene. The source material was CD8+ T cells sorted from PBMCs, sampled 5 to 6 days after vaccination. The DNA for the CDR3 is TGTGCCAGCAGTTTATGGGCCAGGGATACGCAGTATTTT. Amino acid sequence: CASSLWARDTQYF.